This passage covers 22 T cell receptor beta chains from one sample sequenced in a study of OX40 agonist ivuxolimab in advanced cancers. The protocol was immunoSEQ multiplex PCR, while the TCRdb copy is restricted to in-frame clones and leaves out a portion. The sample includes around 46,000 clones, around nine tenths of them seen just once. The sequencing used CD4+ or CD8+ T cells sorted from blood, collected in a trial of the OX40 agonist ivuxolimab. These receptors all stem from an adult with an advanced solid tumor such as melanoma, head and neck, liver or kidney cancer.

The chain carries TRBV29-1 and TRBJ2-3; D perhaps matches TRBD2 (5 bases). The CDR3 is made up of 12 amino acids. V was cut by 7 bases and J by 4 bases, with 12 bases left in between. Germline V gene data show CDR1 as SQVTM and CDR2 as ANQGSEA. Here the CDR3 reads CSANWGADTQYF. The CDR3 DNA sequence: TGCAGCGCTAATTGGGGAGCAGATACGCAGTATTTT.

The chain recombines TRBV9 with TRBJ2-1; D is ambiguous. Trimming cost V 5 bases and J 7 bases, with 10 bases left between them. The V gene's germline CDR1 is SGDLS and CDR2 YYNGEE. This CDR3 spans 12 amino acids. The CDR3 loop reads CASSDTRNEQFF. The CDR3 DNA reads as TGTGCCAGCAGTGATACCAGAAATGAGCAGTTCTTC.

The chain has TRBV19 and TRBJ2-7, with D possibly matching TRBD1 (6 bases). CDR1 is LNHDA, CDR2 SQIVND, per germline (reference sequence). The CDR3 has 12 amino acids. V was shortened by 7 bases and J by 6 bases, with 13 bases between the two germline ends. The chain's CDR3 is CASKPDRPEQYF. In nucleotides, the CDR3 is TGTGCCAGTAAACCGGACAGACCCGAGCAGTACTTC.

The chain carries TRBV4-3 and TRBJ1-1, with D possibly matching TRBD1 (5 bases). The V gene lost 1 base and the J gene lost 3 bases, with 12 bases spanning the gap. Germline lookup yields CDR1 LGHNA and CDR2 YSLEER. This CDR3 comprises 15 residues. The DNA for the CDR3 is TGCGCCAGCAGCCAAGGGGGCCAGTCGGACACTGAAGCTTTCTTT. It codes for CASSQGGQSDTEAFF.

By frequency in the sample, this clone is medium-sized. The V gene is TRBV5-1, the J gene TRBJ1-1; 11 nucleotides align to TRBD1. This CDR3 has 16 amino acids. From germline, CDR1 is SGHRS and CDR2 YFSETQ. V shed 4 bases and J 5 bases; nucleotides not matched to a gene: 10. The CDR3 here is CASSVDRGLSETEAFF. The CDR3 bases are TGCGCCAGCAGCGTGGACAGGGGGCTAAGTGAGACTGAAGCTTTCTTT.

This clone was picked up one time. The chain is built from TRBV7-9 and TRBJ1-1; no reliable D call. From germline, CDR1 is SEHNR and CDR2 FQNEAQ (reference sequence). The CDR3 runs 13 residues. Trimming took off 3 bases at V and 6 bases at J, with 11 bases between the two ends. In nucleotides, the CDR3 is TGTGCCAGCAGCTTGGACGTAAGCGCTGAAGCTTTCTTT. Amino acids: CASSLDVSAEAFF.

The chain uses TRBV11-1 and TRBJ1-1; D call uncertain. There are 12 residues in the CDR3. CDR1 is SGHAT and CDR2 is FQDESV in the germline V gene (reference sequence). Trimming pared 4 bases from V and 6 bases from J, leaving 9 bases between. The CDR3 loop reads CASSSLSPEAFF. CDR3 DNA: TGTGCCAGCAGCTCGCTTAGTCCTGAAGCTTTCTTT.

The CDR3 is CASLNGQKNTGELFF. DNA for the CDR3: TGTGCCAGTTTAAATGGCCAGAAAAACACCGGGGAGCTGTTTTTT. The chain carries TRBV2 and TRBJ2-2; D is unclear. This CDR3 is 15 amino acids long. V was shortened by 9 bases and J by 2 bases, with 16 bases between the two germline ends. From germline, CDR1 is SNHLY and CDR2 FYNNEI.

The chain employs TRBV5-6 and TRBJ2-1; D may correspond to TRBD1 or TRBD2 (5 bases each). The germline CDR1 and CDR2 sequences are SGHDT and YYEEEE. V gave up 0 bases and J gave up 5 bases, with 6 bases separating them. The CDR3 is 13 amino acids. The CDR3 region has the DNA TGTGCCAGCAGCTTGGTGGGGGACAATGAGCAGTTCTTC. Translation: CASSLVGDNEQFF.

The CDR3 region is CASSYSIARGVYEQYF. CDR3 sequence (DNA): TGTGCCAGCAGTTACTCGATTGCCAGGGGGGTGTACGAGCAGTACTTC. The chain is built from TRBV6-5 and TRBJ2-7, with a weak D call TRBD1 (7 bases). This CDR3 is built from 16 residues. V shed 0 bases and J shed 4 bases, with 16 bases lying between them. CDR1 is MNHEY, CDR2 SVGAGI, per germline.

The CDR3 loop is CASSLDLRWTGPYEQYF. In nucleotides, the CDR3 is TGTGCCAGCAGCTTAGACCTGAGATGGACAGGGCCCTACGAGCAGTACTTC. This sequence joins TRBV11-2 and TRBJ2-7; 8 bases agree with TRBD1. The V gene's germline CDR1 is SGHAT and CDR2 FQNNGV. V gave up 0 bases and J gave up 2 bases; unmatched junction bases: 9. CDR3 length: 17 residues.

V usage is TRBV5-1 and J usage is TRBJ2-4; D may match TRBD1 or TRBD2 (5 bases each). CDR3 size: 16 residues. Germline CDR1 reads SGHRS; CDR2 reads YFSETQ. Trimming cost V 0 bases and J 2 bases, with 12 bases left between them. The DNA of the CDR3 is TGCGCCAGCAGCTTGGGGGACCGACCATCCAAAAACATTCAGTACTTC. Its protein is CASSLGDRPSKNIQYF.

The J gene is TRBJ1-5, the V gene TRBV2; 7 bases agree with TRBD1. The CDR3 runs to 15 residues. V lost 9 bases, J lost 0 bases, and 8 bases stayed unmatched. Per the germline V gene, CDR1 is SNHLY and CDR2 is FYNNEI. The CDR3 here is CARSDGTDSNQPQHF. CDR3 coding DNA: TGTGCCAGGTCAGATGGGACAGATAGCAATCAGCCCCAGCATTTT.

The chain uses TRBV4-1 and TRBJ2-7; TRBD2 aligns across 12 bases. With V trimmed by 0 bases and J by 2 bases, 8 bases remained unmatched. The CDR3 extends over 18 amino acids. In germline, CDR1 is MGHRA, CDR2 YSYEKL. CDR3 bases: TGCGCCAGCAGCCAAGAATCTAGCGGGAGGGACATCACCTACGAGCAGTACTTC. As protein: CASSQESSGRDITYEQYF.

As for this clone: Being one base from a much bigger clone, this may be a read error. V is TRBV27 and J is TRBJ1-5; D remains ambiguous. Germline CDR1 and CDR2: MNHEY and SMNVEV (reference sequence). Trimming removed 2 bases from V and 0 bases from J, with 5 bases in between. CDR3 length: 14 amino acids. CDR3 coding DNA: TGTGCCAGCAGTTTAGGGTTTAGCAATCAGCCCCAGCATTTT. It codes for CASSLGFSNQPQHF.

The chain combines TRBV4-3 with TRBJ2-7, with 7 bases matching TRBD2. In germline, CDR1 is LGHNA, CDR2 YSLEER. J was trimmed by 0 bases and V by 0 bases; bases with no gene match: 5. The CDR3 totals 16 residues. In nucleotides, the CDR3 is TGCGCCAGCAGCCAAGAATGGGGGGGGAACTCCTACGAGCAGTACTTC. This sequence encodes CASSQEWGGNSYEQYF.

J is TRBJ2-5 and V is TRBV5-4; D not certain. The germline V and J ends were trimmed by 0 bases and 5 bases, with 5 bases remaining between them. Germline loops: CDR1 SGHNT, CDR2 YYREEE (reference sequence). The CDR3 has 12 residues. CDR3 residues: CASSLDPETQYF. Here the CDR3 DNA reads TGTGCCAGCAGCTTGGACCCCGAGACCCAGTACTTC.

This clone appeared a few times. V usage is TRBV9 and J usage is TRBJ2-3, with D possibly TRBD1 on 5 matching bases. The CDR3 contains 15 residues. V was clipped by 0 bases and J by 3 bases, with 11 bases between them. The V gene's germline CDR1 is SGDLS and CDR2 YYNGEE. In nucleotides, the CDR3 is TGTGCCAGCAGCGTAGGACAGTCGGTTACAGATACGCAGTATTTT. Translated, it gives CASSVGQSVTDTQYF.

The rearrangement joins TRBV27 to TRBJ2-7, with TRBD1 matching 7 bases. The V segment lost 6 bases and the J segment 7 bases; nucleotides outside the gene matches: 9. The CDR3 length is 13 residues. Germline CDR1 reads MNHEY; CDR2 reads SMNVEV (reference sequence). CDR3 DNA sequence: TGTGCCAGCAGATCCGAGGGGGCCGGTGAGCAGTACTTC. The encoded protein is CASRSEGAGEQYF.

CDR3 loop: CASSVAGGLTEAFF. CDR3 sequence (DNA): TGTGCCAGCAGCGTAGCTGGGGGTTTGACTGAAGCTTTCTTT. The rearrangement joins TRBV9 to TRBJ1-1; perhaps TRBD1 as D (5 bases). Trimming removed 0 bases from V and 5 bases from J, with 11 bases in between. The CDR3 covers 14 residues. CDR1 is SGDLS, CDR2 YYNGEE, per germline.

The chain has TRBV11-2 and TRBJ2-4; D not resolved. The CDR3 has 14 amino acids. Germline V CDR1 and CDR2: SGHAT, FQNNGV. The germline V and J ends were trimmed by 1 base and 7 bases, with 11 bases remaining between them. The CDR3 region is CASSLAGRINIQYF. The CDR3 bases are TGTGCCAGCAGCTTAGCCGGCAGAATTAACATTCAGTACTTC. The full variable domain, its missing parts supplied by reference TRBV11-2 and TRBJ2-4, is EAGVAQSPRYKIIEKRQSVAFWCNPISGHATLYWYQQILGQGPKLLIQFQNNGVVDDSQLPKDRFSAERLKGVDSTLKIQPAKLEDSAVYLCASSLAGRINIQYFGAGTRLSVL.

This chain links TRBV13 with TRBJ2-7, with 8 positions matching TRBD2. The CDR3 length is 17 residues. Trimming cost V 5 bases and J 1 base; bases outside gene matches: 13. CDR1 and CDR2 from the germline V gene are PRHDT and FYEKMQ (reference sequence). In nucleotides, the CDR3 is TGTGCCAGCAGCCTCCCTCCGAAGCGGGGGCCGTCCTACGAGCAGTACTTC. Translated: CASSLPPKRGPSYEQYF.